This TCR beta chain stems from a study of blood T cell repertoires in COVID-19 (dated by TCRdb to about 2020). With regard to the full study: Samples covering the acute and convalescent phases of COVID-19 were provided by collaborators in the United States, Italy and Spain. The material from the prospective study consisted of cDNA or gDNA derived from T cells, B-cell-depleted T cells, or PBMCs. Deeply sampled blood TCRbeta repertoires from subjects exposed to, actively infected with, or recovered from COVID-19 were included in the dataset. The repertoires were made available in a free public database intended to serve as a resource for research on the immune response to SARS-CoV-2. Samples came from the ongoing ImmuneRACE study (first 160 participants) plus 1,254 subjects from 6 global collaborators. A de-identified subject ID, COVID-19 status, age in years and sex were almost always included in the sample metadata. Where available, HLA class I and class II types were obtained from metadata supplied by the sample provider rather than from assay-based typing.

TCRbeta CDR3 regions were amplified from genomic DNA by means of the immunoSEQ Assay, a bias-controlled multiplex PCR. The authors processed their data as follows. Nucleated cell counts per sample were estimated from amplification of reference gene primers within the assay. To quantify the absolute abundance of each unique TCRbeta CDR3 rearrangement, sequence reads were collapsed and filtered. For each sample, productive Simpson clonality was calculated as the square root of Simpson's diversity index across productive rearrangements. This is the immuneACCESS table as TCRdb keeps it, with only in-frame sequences that have V and J called. A part of the clones is gone; compared with another copy, unresolved V genes explain less than half, and the rest is unexplained. The V and J calls and clone size were taken over from that table, and D and trimming were inferred from the DNA. In this sample the table shows fewer than 400,000 clones, 85% of which occur a single time. The top ten clones comprise 3.5% to 4% of the sample.

There are 18 amino acids in the CDR3, from cysteine to phenylalanine inclusive. The sequence is cut down to CDR3 DNA, 54 bases in frame from base 1. V was cut back by 0 bases and J by 2 bases, leaving a gap of 18 bases between them. The germline V gene encodes CDR1 MGHRA and CDR2 YSYEKL. What the study reported, not specific to this receptor: How much clinical and demographic metadata was included differed by source and by participant, and the metadata was provided uncurated.

The collaborating institutions used their own protocols to collect whole blood in K2EDTA tubes. For TCRbeta analysis, collaborator samples were shipped as frozen whole blood, as isolated PBMCs, or as DNA extracted from either sample type. As regards this clone: Its antigen remains undetermined. No base quality values were provided; no much bigger clone lies one nucleotide off.

The rearrangement combines TRBV4-1 with TRBJ2-3; confidence is insufficient to name the D gene. The sequencing input was peripheral blood. This receptor was taken from a woman aged 18 to 35 with acute or convalescent COVID-19. CDR3 reads: CASSQDLTAGYFTDTQYF. The DNA sequence is as follows: TGCGCCAGCAGCCAAGATTTGACGGCAGGTTACTTCACAGATACGCAGTATTTT.